The clone carrying this T cell receptor (beta chain) was observed a few times. The time point is: blood at routine non-recurrence follow-up after resection. From tumor, nontumor lung or frozen PBMC, whole RNA was taken unsorted for sequencing. The CDR3 has 13 residues. J lost 8 bases, V lost 3 bases, and 1 base had no gene match. These data belong to a study of spatial heterogeneity in lung cancer. TCR cDNA molecules were tagged individually, and each one carried a unique molecular identifier. From the 5' RACE reads, TCRdb called clonotypes with MiXCR, one entry per CDR3 protein. The table lists around 27,000 distinct CDR3 sequences, around 6% of them singletons.

This TCR derives from a male donor with early-stage non-small cell lung cancer. The input for sequencing was PBMCs, taken at follow-up. The gene calls are TRBV12-3 or TRBV12-4 and TRBJ1-5, with TRBD1 identical over 10 bases. The CDR3 reads CASSLDRGKPQHF. DNA for the CDR3: TGTGCCAGCAGTTTGGACAGGGGGAAGCCCCAGCATTTT.